The source of this T cell receptor beta chain is a study of blood T cell repertoires in COVID-19. CDR1 SGHVS and CDR2 FNYEAQ come from the germline V gene. The length of the CDR3 is 15 residues. The V end lost 1 base, the J end lost 2 bases, and 10 bases lay between the germline ends. Profiling relied on immunoSEQ multiplex PCR, and the TCRdb table lists in-frame clones only, not all of them. The sample holds under 70,000 clones, 65% to 85% seen once. This chain links TRBV7-6 with TRBJ2-3; perhaps TRBD1 as D (6 bases). The specimen sequenced was peripheral blood. This TCR derives from a woman older than 75 with active or convalescent COVID-19. In nucleotides, the CDR3 is TGTGCCAGCAGCTTAGGCGGACAGTACACAGATACGCAGTATTTT. It codes for CASSLGGQYTDTQYF. Combining the CDR3 with reference TRBV7-6 and TRBJ2-3 gives the whole variable domain GAGVSQSPRYKVTKRGQDVALRCDPISGHVSLYWYRQALGQGPEFLTYFNYEAQQDKSGLPNDRFSAERPEGSISTLTIQRTEQRDSAMYRCASSLGGQYTDTQYFGPGTRLTVL.